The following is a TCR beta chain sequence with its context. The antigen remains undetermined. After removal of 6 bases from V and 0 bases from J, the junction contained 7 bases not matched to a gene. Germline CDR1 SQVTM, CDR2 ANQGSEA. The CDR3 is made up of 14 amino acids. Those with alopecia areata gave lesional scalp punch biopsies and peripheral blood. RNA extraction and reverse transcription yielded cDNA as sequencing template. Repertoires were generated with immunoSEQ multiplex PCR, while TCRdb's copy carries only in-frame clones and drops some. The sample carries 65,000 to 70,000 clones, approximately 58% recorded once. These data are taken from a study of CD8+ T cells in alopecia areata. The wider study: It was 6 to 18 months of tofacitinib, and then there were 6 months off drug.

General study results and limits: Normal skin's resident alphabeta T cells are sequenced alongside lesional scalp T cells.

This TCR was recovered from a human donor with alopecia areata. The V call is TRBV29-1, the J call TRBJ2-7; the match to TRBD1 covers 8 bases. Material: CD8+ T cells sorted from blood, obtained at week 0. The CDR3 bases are TGCAGCGTAACGGGACAGGCGAGCTCCTACGAGCAGTACTTC. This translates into CSVTGQASSYEQYF.